These 32 T cell receptor beta chains were all obtained from the same sample, sequenced in a study of blood T cells in healthy people across ages. Together with a sample-barcoded 5' primer, a J-beta primer mix was included in a second PCR lasting roughly 6 to 12 cycles. TCRdb ran MiXCR on the 5' RACE reads and lists one entry per CDR3 protein. The table includes about 1,500,000 distinct CDR3 sequences, roughly 28% detected once. Material for sequencing was blood. The receptors were gathered from a woman aged 25 to 39 in good health.

The chain combines TRBV7-9 with TRBJ2-3; TRBD2 might be the D (5 bases). Trimming took 1 base from V and 2 from J, leaving 13 bases between them. There are 16 residues in the CDR3. The germline CDR1 and CDR2 sequences are SEHNR and FQNEAQ (reference sequence). The CDR3 spells CASSLGGTSLTDTQYF. The DNA of the CDR3 is TGTGCCAGCAGCTTAGGGGGTACTAGTCTCACAGATACGCAGTATTTT.

With respect to this clonotype: This may arise from a read error, as a much more abundant clone is one base away. This chain joins TRBV7-2 and TRBJ1-5; 8 nucleotides match TRBD1. The CDR3 is 17 amino acids. CDR1 and CDR2 (germline): SGHTA, FQGNSA. The CDR3 nucleotides are TGTGCCAGCAGCTTATATCCAGGGCAGGGGGCAGGTCAGCCCCGGCATTTT. Translating gives CASSLYPGQGAGQPRHF.

The V and J genes are TRBV18 and TRBJ2-3; D is ambiguous. CDR3 length: 13 residues. Trimming shortened V by 6 bases and J by 5 bases, and 12 bases separated the two germline ends. Germline loops: CDR1 KGHSH, CDR2 LQKENI. The CDR3: CASSLGSIDTQYF. In DNA form, the CDR3 reads TGTGCCAGCTCCCTCGGATCCATAGATACGCAGTATTTT.

The genes are TRBV7-8 and TRBJ2-4, with D unresolved. With the DNA end fitting TRBJ2-5 better, the J assignment may be wrong. Germline values: CDR1 SGHVS, CDR2 FQNEAQ. The CDR3 contains 17 residues. The CDR3 spells CASSLEGPSPSTETQYF. CDR3 coding DNA: TGTGCCAGCAGCTTAGAAGGACCTAGTCCATCCACGGAGACCCAGTACTTC.

The rearrangement uses TRBV12-3 or TRBV12-4 and TRBJ1-5, with unresolved D. This CDR3 region has 12 residues. With 5 bases removed from V and 7 bases from J, the gap between germline ends came to 9 bases. The CDR3 here is CASSRFGQPQHF. The CDR3 nucleotides read TGTGCCAGCAGTCGCTTCGGACAGCCCCAGCATTTT.

This clonotype was detected once. One end of the junction varies from germline; a read error may be responsible. The genes are TRBV7-6 and TRBJ2-7, with D maybe TRBD2 (6 bases). Germline CDR1 and CDR2: SGHVS and FNYEAQ. CDR3 length: 14 residues. CDR3 protein: CAGSLGTGSYEQYF. Written as DNA, the CDR3 is TGTGCCGGCAGCTTAGGGACTGGCTCCTACGAGCAGTACTTC.

V gene TRBV29-1 combines with J gene TRBJ2-5; tentative D call: TRBD2 (5 bases). The CDR3 runs 13 residues. Trimming took off 5 bases at V and 4 bases at J, with 14 bases between the two ends. The germline gives CDR1 SQVTM, CDR2 ANQGSEA. In nucleotides, the CDR3 is TGCAGCGTTTGGGTAGAGGGTTTAGAGACCCAGTACTTC. Encoded protein: CSVWVEGLETQYF.

The V gene is TRBV10-3, the J gene TRBJ2-2; D perhaps matches TRBD1 (6 bases). The length of the CDR3 is 15 residues. V was clipped by 6 bases and J by 4 bases, with 15 bases between them. CDR1 is ENHRY and CDR2 is SYGVKD in the germline V gene. The CDR3 DNA reads TGTGCCATCAGCCCCCGCGGCAGGGGCACCGGGGAGCTGTTTTTT. Amino acids: CAISPRGRGTGELFF.

This clonotype has just a few counts. This rearrangement joins TRBV3-1 to TRBJ1-1; D is undetermined. There are 11 residues in the CDR3. CDR1 is LGHDT and CDR2 is YNNKEL in the germline V gene (reference sequence). V lost 1 base and J lost 11, with 8 bases in between. CDR3 nucleotides: TGTGCCAGCAGCCAAGGGTCGATTGCTTTCTTT. Translating it yields CASSQGSIAFF.

The chain uses TRBV10-3 and TRBJ1-5; tentative D call: TRBD1 (6 bases). Deletions cut 6 bases from V and 3 bases from J, with 9 bases between. The CDR3 consists of 13 residues. Germline V gene lookup returns CDR1 ENHRY and CDR2 SYGVKD. The CDR3 region has the DNA TGTGCCATCAGGACAGGACCCAATCAGCCCCAGCATTTT. Protein sequence: CAIRTGPNQPQHF.

The V gene is TRBV7-9, the J gene TRBJ2-2; no reliable D call. With 2 bases removed from V and 3 bases from J, the gap between germline ends came to 7 bases. Germline-derived CDR1 and CDR2 are SEHNR and FQNEAQ (reference sequence). This CDR3 is 14 amino acids long. This chain's CDR3 is CASSLYQDTGELFF. The CDR3 DNA follows: TGTGCCAGCAGCTTATATCAGGACACCGGGGAGCTGTTTTTT.

As for this clonotype: A much larger clone lies a single base off, so this may be a read error. The gene calls are TRBV5-5 and TRBJ1-4; D is unresolved. The length of the CDR3 is 15 residues. Looked up from germline, CDR1 is SGHKS and CDR2 is YYEKEE (reference sequence). CDR3 amino acids: CACSLGHVGGEKLFF. CDR3 DNA sequence: TGTGCCTGCAGCTTGGGCCATGTGGGAGGTGAAAAACTGTTTTTT.

CDR3 sequence reads: CASSLGGVRNTEAFF. The CDR3, as DNA: TGCGCCAGCAGCCTTGGGGGTGTGAGGAACACTGAAGCTTTCTTT. This chain joins TRBV4-1 and TRBJ1-1, with D possibly TRBD1 on 5 matching bases. The CDR3 length is 15 residues. Looked up from germline, CDR1 is MGHRA and CDR2 is YSYEKL. Deletions cut 4 bases from V and 1 base from J, with 13 bases between.

This chain links TRBV6-5 with TRBJ2-5, with 16 bases matching TRBD2. The CDR3 spans 16 residues. The germline gives CDR1 MNHEY, CDR2 SVGAGI. The V and J ends lost 8 bases and 11 bases, in that order; junction bases with no gene match: 14. CDR3 in amino acids: CASHGTSGRGGNEQYF. DNA of the CDR3: TGTGCCAGCCATGGGACTAGCGGGAGGGGGGGTAATGAGCAGTACTTC.

This clonotype was recorded many times. This rearrangement joins TRBV4-1 to TRBJ2-1; D may be TRBD1 or TRBD2 (5 bases each). The length of the CDR3 is 14 residues. Trimming pared 0 bases from V and 5 bases from J, leaving 8 bases between. CDR1 MGHRA and CDR2 YSYEKL come from the germline V gene. This chain's CDR3 is CASSQDWGNNEQFF. Written as DNA, the CDR3 is TGCGCCAGCAGCCAAGATTGGGGGAACAATGAGCAGTTCTTC.

Details on this clonotype: A read error may account for a junction end that differs from germline. The chain employs TRBV29-1 and TRBJ2-5, with TRBD1 as a possible D gene (6 bases). The J call is uncertain, as TRBJ2-7 better fits the DNA end. Germline CDR1 and CDR2: SQVTM and ANQGSEA. CDR3 length equals 14 residues. CDR3 sequence (DNA): TGCAGCGTCGAAGGCGCGGCAGGGGCCCACGAGCAGTACTTC. As protein: CSVEGAAGAHEQYF.

The sample holds a few counts of this clonotype. This sequence joins TRBV2 and TRBJ2-1; 7 positions agree with TRBD2. The CDR3 length is 14 residues. The J segment lost 4 bases and the V segment lost 7 bases, leaving 7 bases of the junction unmatched. Germline CDR1 and CDR2: SNHLY and FYNNEI. CDR3 sequence (DNA): TGTGCCAGCACGGGGGAGGGCCAATACAATGAGCAGTTCTTC. Encoded protein: CASTGEGQYNEQFF.

This clonotype was picked up many times. The chain uses TRBV7-2 and TRBJ2-5, with a weak D call TRBD2 (5 bases). Germline V gives CDR1 SGHTA, CDR2 FQGNSA. The CDR3 is 15 residues long. V was shortened by 2 bases and J by 7 bases, with 17 bases between the two germline ends. The CDR3 here is CASSLRSQPAGTQYF. CDR3 nucleotide sequence: TGTGCCAGCAGCTTAAGGTCACAGCCGGCGGGGACCCAGTACTTC.

Many counts were recorded for this clonotype. The chain is built from TRBV3-1 and TRBJ2-7; 8 bases fit TRBD2. Germline values: CDR1 LGHDT, CDR2 YNNKEL (reference sequence). The CDR3 runs to 13 residues. V lost 5 bases to trimming and J lost 5 bases; unmatched junction nucleotides: 5. The CDR3 reads CASSSGTRNEQYF. Here the CDR3 DNA reads TGTGCCAGCAGCTCCGGGACTAGAAACGAGCAGTACTTC.

As regards this clonotype: Given a much more abundant clone one base away, this may be a read error. V is TRBV6-2 or TRBV6-3 and J is TRBJ1-5; maybe TRBD1 (6 bases). The CDR3 spans 16 residues. Germline V lookup: CDR1 MNHEY, CDR2 SVGEGT. This chain's CDR3 is CASSYPRDTGNQPRHF. CDR3 nucleotide sequence: TGTGCCAGCAGTTACCCAAGGGACACAGGGAATCAGCCCCGGCATTTT.

J is TRBJ2-7 and V is TRBV30; D is perhaps TRBD1 (5 bases). Deletions cut 6 bases from V and 1 base from J, with 7 bases between. Germline V gene sequence: CDR1 GTSNPN, CDR2 SVGIG (reference sequence). This CDR3 is 11 amino acids long. The CDR3 loop reads CACDSSYEQYF. CDR3 sequence (DNA): TGTGCCTGCGACAGTTCCTACGAGCAGTACTTC.

Many counts were recorded for this clonotype. The chain is built from TRBV4-1 and TRBJ2-5, with a weak D call TRBD1 (6 bases). V lost 3 bases to trimming and J lost 2 bases, with 19 bases between them. Germline V gives CDR1 MGHRA, CDR2 YSYEKL. The CDR3 has 17 amino acids. CDR3 sequence: CASSHPTLRDNQETQYF. The CDR3 DNA is TGCGCCAGCAGCCACCCCACCCTCCGGGACAATCAAGAGACCCAGTACTTC.

This clonotype was seen only a few times. A much larger clone lies one base from this, so it may be a read error. The chain uses TRBV6-5 and TRBJ2-7; no definite D call. Trimming left V 6 bases short and J 5 bases short, with 8 bases between. This CDR3 has 11 residues. The V gene's germline CDR1 is MNHEY and CDR2 SVGAGI. The CDR3 loop is CASRQENEQYF. In DNA form, the CDR3 reads TGTGCCAGCAGGCAAGAGAACGAGCAGTACTTC.

J is TRBJ1-6 and V is TRBV2; D perhaps matches TRBD1 (5 bases). Germline CDR1 reads SNHLY; CDR2 reads FYNNEI. Trimming stripped 2 bases from V and 11 bases from J, with 16 bases between. CDR3 length equals 15 residues. CDR3 in DNA: TGTGCCAGCAGTGAACGGGGCCGCTCCAGGGCACCCCTCCACTTT. Its protein product is CASSERGRSRAPLHF.

The V and J genes are TRBV12-3 or TRBV12-4 and TRBJ2-5; D may be TRBD2 (7 bases). The CDR3 totals 15 residues. V lost 11 bases and J lost 7, with 26 bases in between. As DNA, the CDR3 is TGTGCCTCCCAAGCTGGGGGGGCGGGAGTTGGGACCCAGTACTTC. Translating it yields CASQAGGAGVGTQYF.

The V call is TRBV2, the J call TRBJ1-4; TRBD1 matches at 8 bases. This CDR3 is 12 amino acids long. Germline CDR1 and CDR2: SNHLY and FYNNEI. J gave up 13 bases and V 6 bases, and 7 bases lay outside the gene matches. CDR3 protein: CASSTRDRRLFF. CDR3 nucleotide sequence: TGTGCCAGCAGCACCCGGGACAGGCGACTGTTTTTT.

This clonotype was counted many times. The chain combines TRBV5-1 with TRBJ2-3; D not certain. This CDR3 contains 14 residues. Germline assignment: CDR1 SGHRS and CDR2 YFSETQ. Deletions cut 5 bases from V and 1 base from J, with 11 bases between. Here the CDR3 DNA reads TGCGCCAGCAGGGTTGGCGAACGCACAGATACGCAGTATTTT. Protein product: CASRVGERTDTQYF.

The rearrangement links TRBV7-3 to TRBJ2-1; weak D call: TRBD2 (5 bases). The CDR3 contains 15 residues. CDR1 and CDR2 from the germline V gene are SGHTA and FQGTGA. The germline V and J ends were trimmed by 5 bases and 5 bases, with 16 bases remaining between them. The CDR3 here is CASSMDGNVDNEQFF. CDR3 nucleotide sequence: TGTGCCAGCAGCATGGACGGGAATGTAGACAATGAGCAGTTCTTC.

The V gene is TRBV5-1, the J gene TRBJ2-3, with D unclear. CDR3 size: 14 residues. V was cut by 0 bases and J by 5 bases, with 10 bases left in between. The V gene's germline CDR1 is SGHRS and CDR2 YFSETQ. The CDR3 sequence: CASSLGWVEDTQYF. CDR3 coding DNA: TGCGCCAGCAGCTTGGGTTGGGTCGAAGATACGCAGTATTTT.

This rearrangement joins TRBV2 to TRBJ2-1; D is perhaps TRBD1 (5 bases). Germline values: CDR1 SNHLY, CDR2 FYNNEI. The CDR3 is made up of 15 amino acids. Trimming took 6 bases from V and 4 from J, leaving 16 bases between them. For the CDR3, the DNA is TGTGCCAGCAGAGGCTTACAAGGGGCATACAATGAGCAGTTCTTC. Protein sequence: CASRGLQGAYNEQFF.

The V gene is TRBV30, the J gene TRBJ2-3, with D perhaps TRBD2 (6 bases). The V end lost 1 base, the J end lost 6 bases, and 17 bases lay between the germline ends. The germline CDR1 and CDR2 sequences are GTSNPN and SVGIG (reference sequence). This CDR3 has 15 amino acids. CDR3 amino acids: CAWSDPSEGLDTQYF. The CDR3 bases are TGTGCCTGGAGTGATCCTAGCGAGGGGTTGGATACGCAGTATTTT.

With respect to this clonotype: A much larger clonotype is one base distant, so this may be a read error. The chain combines TRBV10-3 with TRBJ2-7; 12 nucleotides align to TRBD1. In germline, CDR1 is ENHRY, CDR2 SYGVKD. After removal of 5 bases from V and 2 bases from J, the junction contained 4 bases not matched to a gene. The length of the CDR3 is 15 residues. The DNA of the CDR3 is TGTGCCATCAGTAAGGGACAGGGGGCACCCTACGAGCAGTACTTC. Residues: CAISKGQGAPYEQYF.